This entry concerns a single T cell receptor (beta chain). Its matching antigen is unknown. This sample stems from a study of a mutant IDH1 vaccine in newly diagnosed glioma. The overall study: First vaccine doses came 4-6 weeks after radiotherapy alone, or with temozolomide cycles. Treated patients, around 60% male and roughly 40% female, averaged roughly 43 years of age.

The sample's time point: week 35, safety follow-up. Mutant IDH1 20-mer peptide, at 300 ug, made up each vaccine dose, with topical imiquimod. The donors' diagnosis was new WHO grade 3 or 4 astrocytoma that was IDH1-mutant and ATRX-lost. Unmatched junction bases numbered 11, after V lost 1 base and J lost 0 bases. This CDR3 region has 18 residues. Germline lookup yields CDR1 SGHVS and CDR2 FNYEAQ. Generated by immunoSEQ multiplex PCR, the TCRdb table keeps only in-frame clones and is missing some. The profile shows more than 25,000 clones, 60% to 80% of them singletons. The starting material was PBMCs, obtained from a glioma patient whose treatment included an IDH1 peptide vaccine. This clonotype originated in a woman aged 25-40 years with glioma. Some clones in this sample may be carry-over from other donors' samples. V is TRBV7-6 and J is TRBJ2-7; TRBD2 matches 8 bases. Here the CDR3 DNA reads TGTGCCAGCAGCTTAGGACGGGGGGGTCGGGAGGGCTCCTACGAGCAGTACTTC. It is translated as CASSLGRGGREGSYEQYF.